Below, 29 T cell receptor beta chains from the same sample are listed, as sequenced in a study of T cell changes during pregnancy in multiple sclerosis (dated by TCRdb to about 2019). The library was built by means of the immunoSEQ multiplex PCR assay. TCRdb provides this immuneACCESS table in a form limited to in-frame rearrangements. Some clones are lacking; in checked studies, under half of them reflect an unresolved V gene, and why the rest are absent is not known. The sample yields around 49,000 clones; roughly 91% were counted once. 0.61% of the sample belongs to the ten largest clones. The sample here was CD4+ T cells from peripheral blood mononuclear cells, taken after pregnancy. The receptors were sampled from a female donor in good health, enrolled as a control in a pregnancy study.

The chain links TRBV10-3 to TRBJ1-6; D might be TRBD1 (6 bases). This CDR3 is built from 15 residues. V was pared by 8 bases and J by 7 bases, with 18 bases between. Per the germline V gene, CDR1 is ENHRY and CDR2 is SYGVKD. This CDR3 reads CAIPLEDSTNSPLHF. The CDR3 bases are TGTGCCATCCCCCTGGAGGACAGCACAAATTCACCCCTCCACTTT.

This chain joins TRBV29-1 and TRBJ2-2, with a weak D call TRBD1 (5 bases). CDR3 length: 13 amino acids. V was shortened by 8 bases and J by 1 base, with 11 bases between the two germline ends. Germline assignment: CDR1 SQVTM and CDR2 ANQGSEA. CDR3 loop: CSFRQMNTGELFF. CDR3 nucleotide sequence: TGCAGCTTCCGACAGATGAACACCGGGGAGCTGTTTTTT.

V is TRBV18 and J is TRBJ1-5; D unresolved. Trimming stripped 3 bases from V and 0 bases from J, with 6 bases between. This CDR3 is 14 amino acids long. CDR1 is KGHSH, CDR2 LQKENI, per germline. Here the CDR3 DNA reads TGTGCCAGCTCACCCACTTATAGCAATCAGCCCCAGCATTTT. Its translation: CASSPTYSNQPQHF.

V usage is TRBV27 and J usage is TRBJ2-5; tentative D call: TRBD1 (6 bases). Between the trimmed V and J ends, which lost 4 bases and 2 bases, there was a span of 11 bases. Germline values: CDR1 MNHEY, CDR2 SMNVEV (reference sequence). This CDR3 has 14 residues. The DNA for the CDR3 is TGTGCCAGCAGTTCGACACAGGGTCAAGAGACCCAGTACTTC. It specifies CASSSTQGQETQYF.

The DNA of the CDR3 is TGTGCCAGCAGTTCGCAGGGAGCGGGGTCAACCTACGAGCAGTACTTC. It specifies CASSSQGAGSTYEQYF. This rearrangement joins TRBV6-5 to TRBJ2-7, with 7 bases identical to TRBD2. Losses at the gene ends were 4 bases for V and 2 bases for J; bases not matched to a gene: 11. This CDR3 has 16 amino acids. CDR1 and CDR2 from the germline V gene are MNHEY and SVGAGI.

The chain joins TRBV28 to TRBJ1-1; D perhaps matches TRBD1 (6 bases). The CDR3 loop spans 16 amino acids. Trimming pared 8 bases from V and 0 bases from J, leaving 19 bases between. Germline V gene sequence: CDR1 MDHEN, CDR2 SYDVKM. The CDR3 nucleotides are TGTGCCAGCCATATGCGTCCGGGACATATGAACACTGAAGCTTTCTTT. Translation gives CASHMRPGHMNTEAFF.

The rearrangement uses TRBV5-4 and TRBJ2-2; no clear D. Per germline, CDR1 SGHNT and CDR2 YYREEE (reference sequence). The CDR3 length is 12 residues. V dropped 0 bases and J dropped 6 bases, with 3 bases sitting between them. This chain's CDR3 is CASSLASGELFF. Here the CDR3 DNA reads TGTGCCAGCAGCTTGGCTTCCGGGGAGCTGTTTTTT.

The chain employs TRBV2 and TRBJ2-1; 12 bases are a match to TRBD2. The trim removed 7 bases at V and 9 bases at J, leaving 13 bases unmatched. This CDR3 has 16 residues. From germline, CDR1 is SNHLY and CDR2 FYNNEI. The CDR3 region is CASTPGLAGFQSEQFF. The DNA of the CDR3 is TGTGCCAGCACTCCCGGACTAGCGGGATTTCAGAGTGAGCAGTTCTTC.

A single count supports this clone. This chain joins TRBV19 and TRBJ2-1; TRBD2 matches at 9 bases. Germline V lookup: CDR1 LNHDA, CDR2 SQIVND (reference sequence). This CDR3 region has 17 residues. After removal of 0 bases from V and 0 bases from J, the junction contained 3 bases not matched to a gene. As DNA, the CDR3 is TGTGCCAGTAGTATAGATCTGACTAGCGGCTCCTACAATGAGCAGTTCTTC. Its translation is CASSIDLTSGSYNEQFF.

In DNA form, the CDR3 reads TGTGCCAGCAGAGATAGGACAGGGGCCTACTTGGGGGAGCTGTTTTTT. Amino acids: CASRDRTGAYLGELFF. The V gene is TRBV5-8, the J gene TRBJ2-2, with 9 bases fitting TRBD1. V gave up 5 bases and J gave up 8 bases; unmatched junction bases: 13. Germline CDR1 SGHTS, CDR2 YDEGEE. This CDR3 has 16 amino acids.

The V call is TRBV5-4, the J call TRBJ2-3; the D gene is possibly TRBD1 (5 bases). Germline values: CDR1 SGHNT, CDR2 YYREEE (reference sequence). Trimming shortened V by 0 bases and J by 0 bases, and 8 bases separated the two germline ends. The CDR3 loop spans 15 amino acids. The CDR3 reads CASSLVGHSTDTQYF. CDR3 in DNA: TGTGCCAGCAGCTTGGTTGGACACAGCACAGATACGCAGTATTTT.

This chain connects TRBV10-3 to TRBJ2-5; 8 nucleotides agree with TRBD1. With the DNA end fitting TRBJ2-7 better, the J assignment may be wrong. The V gene's germline CDR1 is ENHRY and CDR2 SYGVKD. The CDR3 loop spans 15 amino acids. The CDR3 reads CAISEGDRGAYEQYF. DNA for the CDR3: TGTGCCATCAGTGAGGGCGACAGGGGAGCCTACGAGCAGTACTTC.

CDR3 nucleotides: TGTGCCAGCTCGCCGTTCGACTCGTCCGATACGCAGTATTTT. Protein: CASSPFDSSDTQYF. The chain couples TRBV18 to TRBJ2-3; D is undetermined. Germline V gene sequence: CDR1 KGHSH, CDR2 LQKENI. Trimming pared 6 bases from V and 6 bases from J, leaving 16 bases between. The CDR3 contains 14 residues.

V usage is TRBV28 and J usage is TRBJ2-4, with D tentatively TRBD2 (6 bases). CDR3 length: 15 residues. The germline V gene encodes CDR1 MDHEN and CDR2 SYDVKM. V lost 4 bases, J lost 7 bases, and 17 bases lay in between. The DNA for the CDR3 is TGTGCCAGCAGTTCAGATGGAGCGGGTGGGAACATTCAGTACTTC. This translates into CASSSDGAGGNIQYF.

This chain links TRBV11-3 with TRBJ2-1, with 10 bases that match TRBD2. With V trimmed by 1 base and J by 7 bases, 13 bases remained unmatched. The CDR3 has 18 amino acids. Germline V gene sequence: CDR1 SGHNT, CDR2 YENEEA. The CDR3 loop reads CASSLAMGEAGGRNEQFF. CDR3 sequence (DNA): TGTGCCAGCAGCTTAGCCATGGGGGAAGCGGGGGGGAGGAATGAGCAGTTCTTC.

This sequence joins TRBV14 and TRBJ1-1; D ambiguous. Germline V gene lookup returns CDR1 SGHDN and CDR2 FVKESK. This CDR3 region has 14 residues. V dropped 0 bases and J dropped 1 base, with 6 bases sitting between them. The CDR3 loop reads CASSQDPGNTEAFF. The CDR3 DNA reads as TGTGCCAGCAGCCAAGACCCAGGGAACACTGAAGCTTTCTTT.

V gene TRBV7-8 combines with J gene TRBJ2-1; D not certain. The CDR3 extends over 13 amino acids. Between the trimmed V and J ends, which lost 2 bases and 7 bases, there was a span of 9 bases. Germline V CDR1 and CDR2: SGHVS, FQNEAQ. In DNA, the CDR3 is TGTGCCAGCAGCTTAAACGAGCTTAATGAGCAGTTCTTC. It specifies CASSLNELNEQFF.

The rearrangement links TRBV27 to TRBJ1-2, with D perhaps TRBD1 (5 bases). Germline values: CDR1 MNHEY, CDR2 SMNVEV (reference sequence). Trimming took off 11 bases at V and 4 bases at J, with 17 bases between the two ends. The CDR3 runs 13 residues. CDR3 region: CAAWGVGGYGYTF. CDR3 coding DNA: TGTGCCGCGTGGGGGGTAGGAGGCTATGGCTACACCTTC.

The chain is built from TRBV5-1 and TRBJ1-1; the match to TRBD1 covers 8 bases. The germline CDR1 and CDR2 sequences are SGHRS and YFSETQ. This CDR3 has 14 residues. The junction had 6 bases not matched to a gene; V was cut back by 4 bases and J by 4 bases. CDR3 sequence: CASSAGGRGTEAFF. The DNA of the CDR3 is TGCGCCAGCAGCGCAGGGGGCAGAGGCACTGAAGCTTTCTTT.

This chain links TRBV19 with TRBJ2-5; 9 bases match TRBD2. CDR3 length: 18 amino acids. From germline, CDR1 is LNHDA and CDR2 SQIVND (reference sequence). The V segment lost 1 base and the J segment 7 bases; nucleotides outside the gene matches: 16. CDR3 amino acids: CASSIVGSSGSSPRTQYF. CDR3 bases: TGTGCCAGTAGTATAGTTGGGAGTAGCGGGAGTTCCCCCAGGACCCAGTACTTC.

The chain employs TRBV2 and TRBJ2-3; no definite D call. The CDR3 has 12 amino acids. Trimming took off 8 bases at V and 0 bases at J, with 6 bases between the two ends. CDR1 is SNHLY, CDR2 FYNNEI, per germline. The CDR3 is CASSMSTDTQYF. The CDR3 bases are TGTGCCAGCTCTATGAGCACAGATACGCAGTATTTT.

This sequence joins TRBV5-1 and TRBJ2-2; 7 bases align to TRBD1. This CDR3 comprises 13 residues. Trimming at V came to 6 bases and at J to 6 bases, leaving 5 bases not matched to a gene. Germline V lookup: CDR1 SGHRS, CDR2 YFSETQ. The CDR3 region has the DNA TGCGCCAGCATACAGGGGTCTTCCGGGGAGCTGTTTTTT. This translates into CASIQGSSGELFF.

The CDR3 sequence: CASSGEVNQPQHF. The CDR3 nucleotides read TGTGCCAGCAGTGGGGAGGTGAATCAGCCCCAGCATTTT. This sequence joins TRBV2 and TRBJ1-5; D is unresolved. The CDR3 is made up of 13 amino acids. The germline V gene encodes CDR1 SNHLY and CDR2 FYNNEI. The V and J ends lost 4 bases and 4 bases respectively, with 8 bases between them.

This sequence joins TRBV18 and TRBJ1-4; D is unclear. The CDR3 has 14 residues. The V end was cut by 0 bases, the J end by 5 bases, with 7 bases between. Germline CDR1 and CDR2: KGHSH and LQKENI. This CDR3 is CASSPPRPNEKLFF. The CDR3 nucleotides are TGTGCCAGCTCACCACCGCGGCCCAATGAAAAACTGTTTTTT.

The V gene is TRBV30, the J gene TRBJ2-7; TRBD1 aligns across 11 bases. V shed 4 bases, J shed 3 bases, and the junction held 5 bases outside the gene matches. The germline V gene has CDR1 GTSNPN and CDR2 SVGIG (reference sequence). The CDR3 spans 14 residues. The CDR3 nucleotides are TGTGCCTGGACGGGACAGGGGGTTGTCTACGAGCAGTACTTC. Protein: CAWTGQGVVYEQYF. Together with reference TRBV30 and TRBJ2-7, the CDR3 gives the full variable domain: SQTIHQWPATLVQPVGSPLSLECTVEGTSNPNLYWYRQAAGRGLQLLFYSVGIGQISSEVPQNLSASRPQDRQFILSSKKLLLSDSGFYLCAWTGQGVVYEQYFGPGTRLTVT.

This chain connects TRBV10-3 to TRBJ2-3; 8 bases match TRBD2. The CDR3 covers 14 residues. The germline V gene has CDR1 ENHRY and CDR2 SYGVKD. The ends lost 5 bases at V and 0 bases at J; junction bases unmatched: 1. Here the CDR3 DNA reads TGTGCCATCAGTCAGCGGGAGAGCACAGATACGCAGTATTTT. Amino acid sequence: CAISQRESTDTQYF.

The CDR3 region is CSAHREVGYTF. CDR3 sequence (DNA): TGCAGTGCTCATAGGGAGGTCGGCTACACCTTC. V gene TRBV20-1 combines with J gene TRBJ1-2, with no clear D. Germline V gene lookup returns CDR1 DFQATT and CDR2 SNEGSKA (reference sequence). The CDR3 contains 11 residues. Trimming left V 5 bases short and J 8 bases short, with 12 bases between.

As for this clone: The same CDR3 is also encoded by other DNA sequences in this sample. This sequence joins TRBV5-1 and TRBJ2-5; 9 bases agree with TRBD2. Germline V gives CDR1 SGHRS, CDR2 YFSETQ. J lost 1 base, V lost 2 bases, and 0 bases had no gene match. The CDR3 spans 14 residues. The CDR3 nucleotides are TGCGCCAGCAGCTTAGCGGGAGGCCAAGAGACCCAGTACTTC. It codes for CASSLAGGQETQYF. Variable domain in full (rest from reference TRBV5-1 and TRBJ2-5): KAGVTQTPRYLIKTRGQQVTLSCSPISGHRSVSWYQQTPGQGLQFLFEYFSETQRNKGNFPGRFSGRQFSNSRSEMNVSTLELGDSALYLCASSLAGGQETQYFGPGTRLLVL.

The rearrangement joins TRBV2 to TRBJ2-5; possibly TRBD2 for D (6 bases). This CDR3 region has 13 residues. Per germline, CDR1 SNHLY and CDR2 FYNNEI. Trimming removed 5 bases from V and 5 bases from J, with 12 bases in between. This chain's CDR3 is CASSPRGGETQYF. The CDR3 DNA follows: TGTGCCAGCAGTCCTAGAGGAGGGGAGACCCAGTACTTC.